These 12 T cell receptor beta chains were sequenced from one sample in a study of blood T cell repertoires in COVID-19. Sequencing was performed with immunoSEQ multiplex PCR; in TCRdb, only in-frame clones are kept and a portion is missing. The sample carries 100,000 or so clones, approximately 86% recorded once. The specimen was peripheral blood. These receptors originate from a man aged 55 to 70 with acute or convalescent COVID-19.

This chain links TRBV30 with TRBJ2-7; 8 bases fit TRBD2. Germline lookup yields CDR1 GTSNPN and CDR2 SVGIG (reference sequence). V shed 4 bases, J shed 1 base, and the junction held 9 bases outside the gene matches. The CDR3 length is 15 residues. CDR3 in amino acids: CAWKGIAGTSYEQYF. CDR3 nucleotides: TGTGCCTGGAAAGGGATAGCGGGAACGTCCTACGAGCAGTACTTC.

This chain uses TRBV6-2 or TRBV6-3 with TRBJ1-2; D remains ambiguous. Germline lookup yields CDR1 MNHEY and CDR2 SVGEGT. The V end was cut by 5 bases, the J end by 2 bases, with 9 bases between. The CDR3 extends over 13 amino acids. The CDR3 is CASSVRSNYGYTF. The DNA for the CDR3 is TGTGCCAGCAGTGTTCGGTCCAACTATGGCTACACCTTC.

The chain is built from TRBV6-5 and TRBJ1-1; D not certain. CDR1 is MNHEY and CDR2 is SVGAGI in the germline V gene. CDR3 length equals 13 residues. V lost 7 bases to trimming and J lost 4 bases, with 13 bases between them. Here the CDR3 DNA reads TGTGCCAGCACCACCCTCGGGGTCACTGAAGCTTTCTTT. Amino acid sequence: CASTTLGVTEAFF.

The chain recombines TRBV30 with TRBJ1-6; D gene unclear. Germline CDR1 and CDR2: GTSNPN and SVGIG (reference sequence). The V end lost 4 bases, the J end lost 10 bases, and 14 bases lay between the germline ends. This CDR3 spans 13 amino acids. The CDR3 coding sequence is TGTGCCTGGACAGTGGCAGAAAAATCACCCCTCCACTTT. Residues: CAWTVAEKSPLHF. Variable domain in full (rest from reference TRBV30 and TRBJ1-6): SQTIHQWPATLVQPVGSPLSLECTVEGTSNPNLYWYRQAAGRGLQLLFYSVGIGQISSEVPQNLSASRPQDRQFILSSKKLLLSDSGFYLCAWTVAEKSPLHFGNGTRLTVT.

This sequence joins TRBV5-8 and TRBJ2-5; 7 nucleotides line up with TRBD2. The CDR3 contains 15 residues. V lost 2 bases and J lost 4; bases outside the gene matches: 8. Germline CDR1 SGHTS, CDR2 YDEGEE. CDR3 DNA: TGTGCCAGCAGCTTCGGGGCGGGAGTAGTAGAGACCCAGTACTTC. Its protein product is CASSFGAGVVETQYF. Complete variable domain (other parts from reference TRBV5-8 and TRBJ2-5): EAGVTQSPTHLIKTRGQQATLRCSPISGHTSVYWYQQALGLGLQFLLWYDEGEERNRGNFPPRFSGRQFPNYSSELNVNALELEDSALYLCASSFGAGVVETQYFGPGTRLLVL.

The V and J genes are TRBV11-2 and TRBJ2-3; 14 bases match TRBD2. Trimming at V came to 6 bases and at J to 2 bases, leaving 7 bases not matched to a gene. The germline V gene encodes CDR1 SGHAT and CDR2 FQNNGV. The CDR3 is made up of 17 amino acids. CDR3 nucleotide sequence: TGTGCCAGCAGACGGGGACTAGCGGGGGCCCTCACAGATACGCAGTATTTT. Translated, it gives CASRRGLAGALTDTQYF.

The chain is built from TRBV4-1 and TRBJ2-7; D possibly corresponds to TRBD2 (5 bases). Germline-derived CDR1 and CDR2 are MGHRA and YSYEKL. The CDR3 runs to 15 residues. V was trimmed by 1 base and J by 2 bases, leaving 12 bases between them. In nucleotides, the CDR3 is TGCGCCAGCAGCCAAGGAAGCGGCTCCCCCTACGAGCAGTACTTC. Amino acid sequence: CASSQGSGSPYEQYF.

This clone turned up a few times. This chain joins TRBV5-5 and TRBJ1-2; D is possibly TRBD1 (6 bases). Deletions cut 4 bases from V and 0 bases from J, with 10 bases between. Germline CDR1 reads SGHKS; CDR2 reads YYEKEE (reference sequence). This CDR3 comprises 14 residues. CDR3 sequence reads: CASSRGGPNYGYTF. The CDR3, as DNA: TGTGCCAGCAGCCGCGGGGGGCCTAACTATGGCTACACCTTC.

This chain links TRBV5-1 with TRBJ1-6, with a weak D call TRBD1 (6 bases). Trimming stripped 0 bases from V and 2 bases from J, with 9 bases between. CDR3 length: 16 residues. The germline gives CDR1 SGHRS, CDR2 YFSETQ. CDR3 in amino acids: CASSLGGRPYNSPLHF. CDR3 nucleotides: TGCGCCAGCAGCTTGGGGGGGCGCCCCTATAATTCACCCCTCCACTTT.

There are a few counts of this clone. This chain uses TRBV30 with TRBJ2-7, with 8 bases identical to TRBD1. The germline V gene has CDR1 GTSNPN and CDR2 SVGIG (reference sequence). The J segment lost 2 bases and the V segment lost 4 bases, leaving 7 bases of the junction unmatched. The CDR3 is 14 residues long. CDR3 in DNA: TGTGCCTGGACTTCCGGGACAGGCACCTACGAGCAGTACTTC. It encodes CAWTSGTGTYEQYF. Full variable domain (missing parts from reference TRBV30 and TRBJ2-7): SQTIHQWPATLVQPVGSPLSLECTVEGTSNPNLYWYRQAAGRGLQLLFYSVGIGQISSEVPQNLSASRPQDRQFILSSKKLLLSDSGFYLCAWTSGTGTYEQYFGPGTRLTVT.

This clone has just a few counts. The rearrangement joins TRBV7-6 to TRBJ2-2, with D maybe TRBD2 (5 bases). This CDR3 contains 16 residues. Germline V CDR1 and CDR2: SGHVS, FNYEAQ. With 5 bases removed from V and 4 bases from J, the gap between germline ends came to 17 bases. CDR3 sequence reads: CASSLVGRLGTGELFF. The DNA for the CDR3 is TGTGCCAGCAGCCTAGTTGGGAGATTGGGCACCGGGGAGCTGTTTTTT.

The V call is TRBV5-6, the J call TRBJ2-3; 10 nucleotides align to TRBD2. The CDR3 spans 15 residues. In germline, CDR1 is SGHDT, CDR2 YYEEEE. The ends lost 4 bases at V and 1 base at J; junction bases unmatched: 3. CDR3 amino acids: CASSHGTSGTDTQYF. In nucleotides, the CDR3 is TGTGCCAGCAGCCACGGGACTAGCGGCACAGATACGCAGTATTTT.